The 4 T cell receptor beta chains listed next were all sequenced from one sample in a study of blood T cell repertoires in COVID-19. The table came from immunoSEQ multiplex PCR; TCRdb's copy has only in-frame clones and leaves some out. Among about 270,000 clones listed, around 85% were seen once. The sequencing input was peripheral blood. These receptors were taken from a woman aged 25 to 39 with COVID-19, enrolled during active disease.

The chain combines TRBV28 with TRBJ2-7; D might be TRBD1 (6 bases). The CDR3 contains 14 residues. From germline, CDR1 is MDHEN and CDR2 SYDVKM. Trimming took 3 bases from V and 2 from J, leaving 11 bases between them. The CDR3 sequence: CASSFRDITYEQYF. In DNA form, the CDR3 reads TGTGCCAGCAGTTTTAGGGACATTACCTACGAGCAGTACTTC.

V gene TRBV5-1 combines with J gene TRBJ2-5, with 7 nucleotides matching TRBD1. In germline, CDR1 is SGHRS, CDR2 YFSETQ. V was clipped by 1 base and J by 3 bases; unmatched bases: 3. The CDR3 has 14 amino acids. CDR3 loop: CASSLRGREETQYF. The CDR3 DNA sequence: TGCGCCAGCAGCTTGAGGGGGCGTGAAGAGACCCAGTACTTC.

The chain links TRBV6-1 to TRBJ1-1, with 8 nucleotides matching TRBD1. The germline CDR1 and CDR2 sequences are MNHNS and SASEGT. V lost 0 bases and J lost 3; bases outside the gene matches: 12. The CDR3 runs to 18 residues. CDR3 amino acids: CASSEAKRTGRLYTEAFF. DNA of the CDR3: TGTGCCAGCAGTGAAGCGAAGCGGACAGGGAGGCTGTACACTGAAGCTTTCTTT.

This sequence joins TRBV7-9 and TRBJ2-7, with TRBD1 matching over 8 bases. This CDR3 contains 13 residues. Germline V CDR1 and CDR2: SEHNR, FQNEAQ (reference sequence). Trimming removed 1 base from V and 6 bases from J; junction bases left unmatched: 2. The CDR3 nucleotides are TGTGCCAGCAGCTTAGGGACAGGGTTCGAGCAGTACTTC. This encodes CASSLGTGFEQYF.